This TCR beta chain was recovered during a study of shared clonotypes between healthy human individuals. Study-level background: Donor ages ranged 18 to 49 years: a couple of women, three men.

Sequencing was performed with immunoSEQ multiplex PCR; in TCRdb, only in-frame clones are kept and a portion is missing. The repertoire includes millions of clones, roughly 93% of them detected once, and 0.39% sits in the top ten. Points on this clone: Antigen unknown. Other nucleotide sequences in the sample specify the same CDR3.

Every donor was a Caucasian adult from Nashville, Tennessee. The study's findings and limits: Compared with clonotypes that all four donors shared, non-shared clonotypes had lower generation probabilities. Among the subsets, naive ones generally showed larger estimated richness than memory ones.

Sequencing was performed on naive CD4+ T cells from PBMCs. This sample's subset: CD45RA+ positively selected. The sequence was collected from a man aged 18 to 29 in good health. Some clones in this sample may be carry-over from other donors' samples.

The CDR3 reads CASRPLAGNTIYF. In nucleotides, the CDR3 is TGTGCCAGCAGACCCCTAGCTGGAAACACCATATATTTT. The chain is built from TRBV28 and TRBJ1-3; D gene unclear. Between the trimmed V and J ends, which lost 6 bases and 2 bases, there was a span of 8 bases. CDR1 and CDR2 from the germline V gene are MDHEN and SYDVKM. The CDR3 spans 13 residues.